These 20 T cell receptor beta chains originate from one sample sequenced in a study of blood T cell repertoires in COVID-19. Generated by immunoSEQ multiplex PCR, the TCRdb table keeps only in-frame clones and is missing some. This table holds approximately 160,000 clones, 75% to 85% found once. Sequencing used peripheral blood. Receptors were obtained from a woman between 45 and 60 years old in a cohort sampled during active or convalescent COVID-19.

This clone was seen once. This chain joins TRBV7-9 and TRBJ1-1; no clear D gene. V lost 2 bases, J lost 8 bases, and 15 bases lay in between. CDR3 length: 14 residues. Looked up from germline, CDR1 is SEHNR and CDR2 is FQNEAQ (reference sequence). As DNA, the CDR3 is TGTGCCAGCAGCTTATCCGGGAGCTATACCGAAGCTTTCTTT. This encodes CASSLSGSYTEAFF. Combining the CDR3 with reference TRBV7-9 and TRBJ1-1 gives the whole variable domain DTGVSQNPRHKITKRGQNVTFRCDPISEHNRLYWYRQTLGQGPEFLTYFQNEAQLEKSRLLSDRFSAERPKGSFSTLEIQRTEQGDSAMYLCASSLSGSYTEAFFGQGTRLTVV.

The sample holds one count of this clone. The chain carries TRBV7-9 and TRBJ2-3; D gene uncertain. V was shortened by 5 bases and J by 6 bases, with 12 bases between the two germline ends. This CDR3 contains 13 residues. CDR1 is SEHNR, CDR2 FQNEAQ, per germline (reference sequence). In DNA form, the CDR3 reads TGTGCCAGCAGCAAAAACAGCCCTGATACGCAGTATTTT. As protein: CASSKNSPDTQYF. Together with reference TRBV7-9 and TRBJ2-3, the CDR3 gives the full variable domain: DTGVSQNPRHKITKRGQNVTFRCDPISEHNRLYWYRQTLGQGPEFLTYFQNEAQLEKSRLLSDRFSAERPKGSFSTLEIQRTEQGDSAMYLCASSKNSPDTQYFGPGTRLTVL.

V gene TRBV30 combines with J gene TRBJ1-2; D not resolved. The V and J ends lost 5 bases and 4 bases respectively, with 17 bases between them. Germline lookup yields CDR1 GTSNPN and CDR2 SVGIG (reference sequence). This CDR3 comprises 14 residues. The CDR3 DNA follows: TGTGCCTGGGAGGAACAGACAAGCGGCTATGGCTACACCTTC. Encoded protein: CAWEEQTSGYGYTF.

This clone was detected only a few times. The chain uses TRBV4-1 and TRBJ1-2, with D perhaps TRBD1 (6 bases). Germline-derived CDR1 and CDR2 are MGHRA and YSYEKL. This CDR3 region has 14 residues. Trimming left V 1 base short and J 7 bases short, with 13 bases between. Written as DNA, the CDR3 is TGCGCCAGCAGCCAAGCCTGGGGGCTCAGTGGCTACACCTTC. Its protein is CASSQAWGLSGYTF.

The gene calls are TRBV5-1 and TRBJ1-4; D is ambiguous. Germline assignment: CDR1 SGHRS and CDR2 YFSETQ. The germline V and J ends were trimmed by 0 bases and 8 bases, with 11 bases remaining between them. This CDR3 has 14 amino acids. The CDR3 bases are TGCGCCAGCAGCTTGGTTGGGCCGGGAGAAAAACTGTTTTTT. Encoded protein: CASSLVGPGEKLFF.

The chain has TRBV4-1 and TRBJ1-3; TRBD1 matches at 8 bases. V dropped 3 bases and J dropped 2; count of bases not matched to a gene: 3. Germline V gene lookup returns CDR1 MGHRA and CDR2 YSYEKL. CDR3 length: 15 residues. This CDR3 is CASSQTGVAGNTIYF. Written as DNA, the CDR3 is TGCGCCAGCAGCCAGACAGGGGTGGCTGGAAACACCATATATTTT.

The gene calls are TRBV15 and TRBJ2-1, with a tentative D call TRBD1 (6 bases). The germline gives CDR1 LNHNV, CDR2 YYDKDF (reference sequence). The CDR3 runs to 14 residues. The germline V and J ends were trimmed by 0 bases and 8 bases, with 11 bases remaining between them. CDR3 nucleotides: TGTGCCACCAGCAGAGATCCCAAGGGGGATGAGCAGTTCTTC. Amino acid sequence: CATSRDPKGDEQFF.

The V gene is TRBV5-1, the J gene TRBJ2-3, with 7 bases fitting TRBD2. This CDR3 is built from 14 residues. Germline lookup yields CDR1 SGHRS and CDR2 YFSETQ. Germline trimming cut 3 bases from V and 4 bases from J; bases unmatched to any gene: 5. DNA of the CDR3: TGCGCCAGCAGCTCTGGACTAGACCCAGATACGCAGTATTTT. It yields the protein CASSSGLDPDTQYF.

There are a few counts of this clone. The V call is TRBV19, the J call TRBJ1-1; a possible D gene is TRBD1 (5 bases). The CDR3 length is 14 residues. Between the trimmed V and J ends, which lost 7 bases and 2 bases, there was a span of 14 bases. Per germline, CDR1 LNHDA and CDR2 SQIVND (reference sequence). CDR3 in amino acids: CASNSQGGNTEAFF. Written as DNA, the CDR3 is TGTGCCAGTAACAGCCAGGGAGGAAACACTGAAGCTTTCTTT.

This rearrangement joins TRBV9 to TRBJ2-3; D might be TRBD2 (6 bases). Looked up from germline, CDR1 is SGDLS and CDR2 is YYNGEE. V lost 4 bases, J lost 2 bases, and 11 bases lay in between. The CDR3 is 14 amino acids. The chain's CDR3 is CASSPTGDTDTQYF. Written as DNA, the CDR3 is TGTGCCAGCAGCCCCACGGGGGACACAGATACGCAGTATTTT.

This chain connects TRBV11-2 to TRBJ2-5; 8 bases fit TRBD1. Germline CDR1 reads SGHAT; CDR2 reads FQNNGV. The length of the CDR3 is 16 residues. With 1 base clipped from V and 1 base from J, the junction kept 5 bases outside the gene matches. CDR3 DNA: TGTGCCAGCAGCTTAGTTACAGGGGGATCCCAAGAGACCCAGTACTTC. It translates to CASSLVTGGSQETQYF.

This chain links TRBV9 with TRBJ1-1, with 9 bases identical to TRBD1. CDR3 length equals 14 residues. V dropped 4 bases and J dropped 5; count of bases not matched to a gene: 6. Germline lookup yields CDR1 SGDLS and CDR2 YYNGEE. The CDR3, as DNA: TGTGCCAGCAGCCTACAGGGGGCGGTTACTGAAGCTTTCTTT. This encodes CASSLQGAVTEAFF. Looking up the rest from reference TRBV9 and TRBJ1-1 gives the full variable domain: DSGVTQTPKHLITATGQRVTLRCSPRSGDLSVYWYQQSLDQGLQFLIQYYNGEERAKGNILERFSAQQFPDLHSELNLSSLELGDSALYFCASSLQGAVTEAFFGQGTRLTVV.

Relative to its sample, this clone is hyperexpanded. This chain joins TRBV7-9 and TRBJ2-7; 8 bases align to TRBD1. J was trimmed by 7 bases and V by 4 bases; bases with no gene match: 12. CDR3 length: 15 residues. Germline assignment: CDR1 SEHNR and CDR2 FQNEAQ (reference sequence). CDR3 in amino acids: CASSYSRTGTAEQYF. Written as DNA, the CDR3 is TGTGCCAGCAGCTACTCAAGGACAGGGACGGCTGAGCAGTACTTC.

This clone was detected once. The chain employs TRBV27 and TRBJ1-4, with D unresolved. Germline loops: CDR1 MNHEY, CDR2 SMNVEV (reference sequence). The CDR3 spans 15 residues. V was clipped by 0 bases and J by 2 bases, with 7 bases between them. Here the CDR3 DNA reads TGTGCCAGCAGTTTATCCCTCCCGACTAATGAAAAACTGTTTTTT. It codes for CASSLSLPTNEKLFF. Complete variable domain (other parts from reference TRBV27 and TRBJ1-4): EAQVTQNPRYLITVTGKKLTVTCSQNMNHEYMSWYRQDPGLGLRQIYYSMNVEVTDKGDVPEGYKVSRKEKRNFPLILESPSPNQTSLYFCASSLSLPTNEKLFFGSGTQLSVL.

The CDR3 spells CAISDYTSGFGGEQFF. The CDR3 DNA reads TGTGCCATCAGTGATTATACTAGCGGTTTCGGGGGTGAGCAGTTCTTC. This rearrangement joins TRBV10-3 to TRBJ2-1, with 8 bases that match TRBD2. CDR1 is ENHRY, CDR2 SYGVKD, per germline. Losses at the gene ends were 3 bases for V and 9 bases for J; bases not matched to a gene: 13. The CDR3 extends over 16 amino acids.

The chain uses TRBV7-2 and TRBJ2-2, with TRBD2 identical over 10 bases. Looked up from germline, CDR1 is SGHTA and CDR2 is FQGNSA. The V and J ends lost 2 bases and 3 bases, in that order; junction bases with no gene match: 0. The CDR3 has 15 amino acids. The DNA of the CDR3 is TGTGCCAGCAGCTTACTAGCGGGGGACACCGGGGAGCTGTTTTTT. It codes for CASSLLAGDTGELFF. Variable domain in full (rest from reference TRBV7-2 and TRBJ2-2): GAGVSQSPSNKVTEKGKDVELRCDPISGHTALYWYRQSLGQGLEFLIYFQGNSAPDKSGLPSDRFSAERTGGSVSTLTIQRTQQEDSAVYLCASSLLAGDTGELFFGEGSRLTVL.

The chain uses TRBV4-1 and TRBJ1-2; D not certain. Germline CDR1 and CDR2: MGHRA and YSYEKL. The germline V and J ends were trimmed by 0 bases and 4 bases, with 24 bases remaining between them. CDR3 size: 19 residues. The CDR3 protein is CASSQDRGWAGGESYGYTF. Written as DNA, the CDR3 is TGCGCCAGCAGCCAAGATCGGGGTTGGGCAGGCGGGGAGAGCTATGGCTACACCTTC.

This clone has more than one count but fewer than ten. V gene TRBV5-1 combines with J gene TRBJ2-2, with D possibly matching TRBD2 (5 bases). This CDR3 comprises 15 residues. The V end was cut by 5 bases, the J end by 5 bases, with 16 bases between. Per the germline V gene, CDR1 is SGHRS and CDR2 is YFSETQ. CDR3 amino acids: CASRRAGLDTGELFF. CDR3 DNA sequence: TGCGCCAGCAGGAGGGCAGGCCTTGATACCGGGGAGCTGTTTTTT.

The V call is TRBV24-1, the J call TRBJ2-2; 8 nucleotides align to TRBD1. Trimming removed 2 bases from V and 6 bases from J; junction bases left unmatched: 13. The germline V gene encodes CDR1 KGHDR and CDR2 SFDVKD. This CDR3 is built from 18 residues. The CDR3 spells CATSDYAGTGSGSGELFF. Here the CDR3 DNA reads TGTGCCACCAGTGATTACGCCGGGACAGGTTCGGGATCCGGGGAGCTGTTTTTT.

The chain uses TRBV7-9 and TRBJ2-3; TRBD2 matches at 8 bases. The germline gives CDR1 SEHNR, CDR2 FQNEAQ (reference sequence). CDR3 length: 16 residues. The junction had 9 bases not matched to a gene; V was cut back by 7 bases and J by 0 bases. The CDR3 DNA reads TGTGCCAGCAACAAGGCGGCTAGCGGGAGCACAGATACGCAGTATTTT. This translates into CASNKAASGSTDTQYF.